This entry lists 13 T cell receptor beta chains sequenced from one sample in a study of OX40 agonist ivuxolimab in advanced cancers. The assay was immunoSEQ multiplex PCR, and TCRdb's table has in-frame clones only and misses some. The sample holds about 58,000 clones, around 86% seen once. The source material was CD4+ or CD8+ T cells sorted from blood, sampled in a trial of the OX40 agonist ivuxolimab. The receptor source for this set is an adult with an advanced solid tumor such as melanoma, head and neck, liver or kidney cancer.

The chain links TRBV9 to TRBJ1-1; TRBD1 matches 9 bases. Per germline, CDR1 SGDLS and CDR2 YYNGEE. The V gene end was trimmed by 0 bases and the J gene end by 4 bases; junction bases not matched to a gene: 1. The CDR3 is made up of 14 amino acids. CDR3 residues: CASSVVTGGTEAFF. CDR3 nucleotides: TGTGCCAGCAGCGTAGTGACAGGGGGCACTGAAGCTTTCTTT.

A note on this clone: A junction boundary mismatches the germline segment, possibly from a read error. This same CDR3 is encoded by further DNA sequences in the sample. J is TRBJ1-5 and V is TRBV27, with D possibly TRBD1 on 5 matching bases. The CDR3 is 17 amino acids. Germline V gene sequence: CDR1 MNHEY, CDR2 SMNVEV (reference sequence). CDR3 in DNA: TGTGCCAGCAGTTTGGGTCTTGGGGGGAACAACTATCAGCCCCAGCATTTC. Translation gives CASSLGLGGNNYQPQHF.

The V call is TRBV2, the J call TRBJ1-2; D ambiguous. Between the trimmed V and J ends, which lost 2 bases and 0 bases, there was a span of 10 bases. This CDR3 has 15 amino acids. Germline lookup yields CDR1 SNHLY and CDR2 FYNNEI. The CDR3: CASSENPGANYGYTF. The CDR3 DNA is TGTGCCAGCAGTGAAAACCCTGGAGCTAACTATGGCTACACCTTC.

V usage is TRBV7-9 and J usage is TRBJ2-1, with D possibly matching TRBD1 (6 bases). V shed 1 base and J shed 12 bases, with 19 bases lying between them. CDR1 is SEHNR and CDR2 is FQNEAQ in the germline V gene (reference sequence). CDR3 size: 15 residues. CDR3 sequence: CASSLGSGDIGGQFF. CDR3 DNA: TGTGCCAGCAGCTTAGGGTCAGGGGATATTGGTGGGCAGTTCTTC. The full variable domain, in which reference TRBV7-9 and TRBJ2-1 provide the parts outside the CDR3, is DTGVSQNPRHKITKRGQNVTFRCDPISEHNRLYWYRQTLGQGPEFLTYFQNEAQLEKSRLLSDRFSAERPKGSFSTLEIQRTEQGDSAMYLCASSLGSGDIGGQFFGPGTRLTVL.

This rearrangement joins TRBV6-1 to TRBJ1-5, with D perhaps matching TRBD1 (5 bases). CDR1 MNHNS and CDR2 SASEGT come from the germline V gene. The CDR3 contains 15 residues. Trimming shortened V by 10 bases and J by 0 bases, and 16 bases separated the two germline ends. CDR3 sequence: CATLDRFYSNQPQHF. The CDR3 region has the DNA TGTGCCACCCTAGACAGATTTTATAGCAATCAGCCCCAGCATTTT.

The V gene is TRBV5-1, the J gene TRBJ2-3; 8 bases agree with TRBD1. Germline V gene data show CDR1 as SGHRS and CDR2 as YFSETQ. The CDR3 runs 15 residues. The V segment lost 4 bases and the J segment 1 base; nucleotides outside the gene matches: 5. The CDR3 region is CASSAGQGGTDTQYF. The CDR3 nucleotides are TGCGCCAGCAGCGCCGGACAGGGAGGCACAGATACGCAGTATTTT.

Only one count was recorded for this clone. The chain has TRBV10-3 and TRBJ2-1; 8 positions agree with TRBD1. The V and J ends lost 10 bases and 6 bases, in that order; junction bases with no gene match: 11. The germline gives CDR1 ENHRY, CDR2 SYGVKD. The CDR3 covers 14 residues. CDR3 residues: CATVPGGGPNEQFF. CDR3 coding DNA: TGTGCCACCGTCCCAGGGGGCGGGCCCAATGAGCAGTTCTTC.

The rearrangement uses TRBV10-3 and TRBJ2-5; a weak D match, TRBD1 (6 bases). The V end was cut by 9 bases, the J end by 5 bases, with 13 bases between. The CDR3 runs 12 residues. Germline V gene lookup returns CDR1 ENHRY and CDR2 SYGVKD. The CDR3, as DNA: TGTGCCATTGCCGGGACAATGGAGACCCAGTACTTC. Translated, it gives CAIAGTMETQYF.

The chain employs TRBV14 and TRBJ1-6, with a weak D call TRBD1 (5 bases). V lost 1 base to trimming and J lost 7 bases, with 8 bases between them. This CDR3 has 14 amino acids. CDR1 is SGHDN and CDR2 is FVKESK in the germline V gene. CDR3 sequence reads: CASSQGRQNSPLHF. The CDR3 DNA is TGTGCCAGCAGCCAAGGTAGACAGAATTCACCCCTCCACTTT.

The V call is TRBV2, the J call TRBJ1-4; no firm D call. CDR3 length equals 16 residues. V was shortened by 2 bases and J by 0 bases, with 10 bases between the two germline ends. The V gene's germline CDR1 is SNHLY and CDR2 FYNNEI. The CDR3 is CASSETSISTNEKLFF. DNA for the CDR3: TGTGCCAGCAGTGAAACCTCGATTTCAACTAATGAAAAACTGTTTTTT.

The chain combines TRBV13 with TRBJ2-3; 10 bases map to TRBD1. Germline trimming cut 5 bases from V and 2 bases from J; bases unmatched to any gene: 4. Germline V CDR1 and CDR2: PRHDT, FYEKMQ (reference sequence). The CDR3 runs 15 residues. The CDR3 loop reads CASSRQGATTDTQYF. CDR3 sequence (DNA): TGTGCCAGCAGCAGACAGGGGGCCACCACAGATACGCAGTATTTT.

The chain combines TRBV14 with TRBJ1-6, with a possible D match to TRBD1 (5 bases). Germline V lookup: CDR1 SGHDN, CDR2 FVKESK. This CDR3 has 15 amino acids. Trimming left V 8 bases short and J 6 bases short, with 17 bases between. The CDR3 here is CASQGTGNPNSPLHF. DNA of the CDR3: TGTGCCAGCCAGGGCACGGGGAACCCTAATTCACCCCTCCACTTT.

There are a few counts of this clone. V is TRBV5-4 and J is TRBJ1-1; 9 positions match TRBD1. The V and J ends lost 5 bases and 5 bases, in that order; junction bases with no gene match: 4. This CDR3 is 13 amino acids long. Per the germline V gene, CDR1 is SGHNT and CDR2 is YYREEE (reference sequence). The chain's CDR3 is CASRTGGRTEAFF. CDR3 coding DNA: TGTGCCAGCAGGACAGGGGGTAGGACTGAAGCTTTCTTT.